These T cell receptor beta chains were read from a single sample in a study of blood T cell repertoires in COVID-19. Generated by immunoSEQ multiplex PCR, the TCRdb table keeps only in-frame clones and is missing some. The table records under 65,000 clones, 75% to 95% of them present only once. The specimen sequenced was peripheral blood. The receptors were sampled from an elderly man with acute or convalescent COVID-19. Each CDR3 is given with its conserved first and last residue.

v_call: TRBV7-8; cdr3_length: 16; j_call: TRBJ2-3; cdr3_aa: CASSLKLAGYTDTQYF
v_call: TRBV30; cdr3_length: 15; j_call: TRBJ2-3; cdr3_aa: CAWNRLAGEADTQYF
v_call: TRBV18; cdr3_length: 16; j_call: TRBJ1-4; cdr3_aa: CASSPFGQGNNEKLFF
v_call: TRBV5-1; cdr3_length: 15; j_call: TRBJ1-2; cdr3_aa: CASSAPGQGAKGYTF
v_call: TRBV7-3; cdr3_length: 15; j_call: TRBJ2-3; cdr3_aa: CASSSDRGSTDTQYF
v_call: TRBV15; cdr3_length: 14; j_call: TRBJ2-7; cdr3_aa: CATSVGTGNYEQYF
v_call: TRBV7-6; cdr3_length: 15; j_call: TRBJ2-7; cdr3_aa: CASSLGGQGAGEQYF
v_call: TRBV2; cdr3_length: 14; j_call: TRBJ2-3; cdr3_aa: CASSDRRSGDTQYF
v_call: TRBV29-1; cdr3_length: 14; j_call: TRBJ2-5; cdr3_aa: CSVASGGSVETQYF
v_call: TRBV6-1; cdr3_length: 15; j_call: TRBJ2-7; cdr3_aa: CASSEATGGSYEQYF
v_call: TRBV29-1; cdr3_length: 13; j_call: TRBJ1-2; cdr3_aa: CSVGSQTNYGYTF
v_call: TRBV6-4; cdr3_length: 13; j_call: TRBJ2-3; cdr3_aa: CASSVDRGYTQYF
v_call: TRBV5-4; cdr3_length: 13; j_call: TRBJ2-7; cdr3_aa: CASSRQGSDEQYF
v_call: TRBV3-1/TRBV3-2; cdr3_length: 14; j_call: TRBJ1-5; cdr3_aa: CASSQEAGFQPQHF
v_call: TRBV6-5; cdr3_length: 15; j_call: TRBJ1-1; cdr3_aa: CASSRTWAQNTEAFF
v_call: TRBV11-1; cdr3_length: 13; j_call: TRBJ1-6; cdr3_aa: CASSSEGGSPLHF
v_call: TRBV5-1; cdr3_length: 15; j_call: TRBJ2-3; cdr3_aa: CASSFAGTGFNTQYF
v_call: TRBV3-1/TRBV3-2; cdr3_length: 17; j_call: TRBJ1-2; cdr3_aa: CASSPTLTGGSNYGYTF
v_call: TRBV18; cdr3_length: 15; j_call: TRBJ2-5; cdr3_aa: CASSPGTVEQETQYF
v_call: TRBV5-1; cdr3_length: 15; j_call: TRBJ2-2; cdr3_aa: CASSPQGGNTGELFF
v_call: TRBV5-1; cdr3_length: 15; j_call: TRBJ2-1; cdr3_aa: CASSLGGQGYNEQFF
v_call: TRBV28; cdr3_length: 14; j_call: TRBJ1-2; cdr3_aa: CASSPLGLDYGYTF
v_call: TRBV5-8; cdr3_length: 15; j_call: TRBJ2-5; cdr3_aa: CASSLSPGTRETQYF
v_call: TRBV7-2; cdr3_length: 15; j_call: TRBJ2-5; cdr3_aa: CASSSTGALGETQYF
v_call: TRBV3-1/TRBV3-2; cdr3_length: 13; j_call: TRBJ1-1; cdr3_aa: CASSQAGDTEAFF
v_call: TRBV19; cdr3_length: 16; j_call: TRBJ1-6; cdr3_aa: CASSIDGDRGNSPLHF
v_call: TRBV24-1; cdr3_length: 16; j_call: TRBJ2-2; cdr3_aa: CATSGQGPSNTGELFF
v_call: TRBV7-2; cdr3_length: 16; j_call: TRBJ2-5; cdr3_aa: CASSLTLLAGQETQYF
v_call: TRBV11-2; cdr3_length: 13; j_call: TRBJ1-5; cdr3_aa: CASSSPGSSPQHF
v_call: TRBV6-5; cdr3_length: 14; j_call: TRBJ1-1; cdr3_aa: CASRPGQMNTEAFF
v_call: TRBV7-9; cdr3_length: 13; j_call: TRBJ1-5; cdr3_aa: CASSSRDNQPQHF
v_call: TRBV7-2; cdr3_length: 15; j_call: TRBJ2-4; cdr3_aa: CASSPADSSGNIQYF
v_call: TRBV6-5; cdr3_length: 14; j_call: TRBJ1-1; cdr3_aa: CASRNGQLNTEAFF
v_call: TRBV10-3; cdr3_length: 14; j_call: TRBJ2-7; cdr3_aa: CAIRAGTDSYEQYF
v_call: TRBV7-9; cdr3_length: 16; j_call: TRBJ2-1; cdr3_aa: CASSFLLAGGGDEQFF
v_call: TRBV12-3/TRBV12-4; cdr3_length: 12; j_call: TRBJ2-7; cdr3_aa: CASSQDRAEQYF
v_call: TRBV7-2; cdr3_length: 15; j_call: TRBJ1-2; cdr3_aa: CASSSRQGYNYGYTF
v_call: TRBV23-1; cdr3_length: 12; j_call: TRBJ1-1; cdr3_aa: CAGGQGNTEAFF
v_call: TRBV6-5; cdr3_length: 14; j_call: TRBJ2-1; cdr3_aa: CASRPRTGWNEQFF
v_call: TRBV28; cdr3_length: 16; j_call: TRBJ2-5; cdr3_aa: CASSGSGETWGETQYF
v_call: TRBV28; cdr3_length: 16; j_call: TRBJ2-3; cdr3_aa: CASSPRGAGGTDTQYF
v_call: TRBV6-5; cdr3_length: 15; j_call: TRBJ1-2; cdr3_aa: CASSYSLDRAYGYTF
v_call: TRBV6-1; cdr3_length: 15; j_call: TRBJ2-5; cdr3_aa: CASSESSGVQETQYF
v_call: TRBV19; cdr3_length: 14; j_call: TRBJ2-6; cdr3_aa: CASRRDSGANVLTF
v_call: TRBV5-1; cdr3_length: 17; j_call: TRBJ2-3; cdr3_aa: CASSLESGGDFTDTQYF
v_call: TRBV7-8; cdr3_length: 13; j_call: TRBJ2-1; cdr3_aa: CASSRAAYNEQFF
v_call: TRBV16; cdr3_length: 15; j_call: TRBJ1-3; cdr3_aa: CASSQSAVVGNTIYF
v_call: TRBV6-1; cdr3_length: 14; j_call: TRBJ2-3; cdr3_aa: CASSDSGGGDTQYF
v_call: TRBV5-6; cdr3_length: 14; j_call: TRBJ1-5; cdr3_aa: CASSVTGPNQPQHF